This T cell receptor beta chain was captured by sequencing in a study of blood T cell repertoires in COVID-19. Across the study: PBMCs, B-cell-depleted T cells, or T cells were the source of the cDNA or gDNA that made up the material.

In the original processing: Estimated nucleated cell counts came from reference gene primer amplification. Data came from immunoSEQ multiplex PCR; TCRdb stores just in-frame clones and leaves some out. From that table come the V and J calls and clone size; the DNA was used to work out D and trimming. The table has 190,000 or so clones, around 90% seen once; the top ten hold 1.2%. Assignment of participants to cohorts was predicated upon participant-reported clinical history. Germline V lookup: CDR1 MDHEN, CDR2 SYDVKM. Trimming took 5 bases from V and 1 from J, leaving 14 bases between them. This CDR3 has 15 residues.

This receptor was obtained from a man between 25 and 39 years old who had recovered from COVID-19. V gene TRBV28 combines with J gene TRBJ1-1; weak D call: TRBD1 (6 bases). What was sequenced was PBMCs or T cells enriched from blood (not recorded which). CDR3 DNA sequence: TGTGCCAGCAGTCCATTGAACAGGGCGAACACTGAAGCTTTCTTT. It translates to CASSPLNRANTEAFF.